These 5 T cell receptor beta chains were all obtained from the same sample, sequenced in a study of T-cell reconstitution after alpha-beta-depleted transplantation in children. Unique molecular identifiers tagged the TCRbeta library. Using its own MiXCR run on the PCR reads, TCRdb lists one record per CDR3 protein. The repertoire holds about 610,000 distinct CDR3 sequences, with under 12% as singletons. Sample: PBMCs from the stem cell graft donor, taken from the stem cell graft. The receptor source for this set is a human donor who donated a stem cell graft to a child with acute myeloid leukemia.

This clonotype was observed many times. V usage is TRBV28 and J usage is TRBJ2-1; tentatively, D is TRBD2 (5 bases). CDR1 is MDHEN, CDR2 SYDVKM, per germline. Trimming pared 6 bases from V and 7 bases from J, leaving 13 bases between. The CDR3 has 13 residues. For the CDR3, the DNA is TGTGCCAGCAGCCCTCCCACGGGGAATGAGCAGTTCTTC. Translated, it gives CASSPPTGNEQFF.

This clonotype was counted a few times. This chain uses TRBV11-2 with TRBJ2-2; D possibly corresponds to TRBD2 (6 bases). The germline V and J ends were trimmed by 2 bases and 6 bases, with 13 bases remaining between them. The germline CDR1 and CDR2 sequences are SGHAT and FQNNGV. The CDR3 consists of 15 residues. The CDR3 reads CASSLRRERAGELFF. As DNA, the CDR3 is TGTGCCAGCAGCTTAAGGAGGGAGAGGGCCGGGGAGCTGTTTTTT.

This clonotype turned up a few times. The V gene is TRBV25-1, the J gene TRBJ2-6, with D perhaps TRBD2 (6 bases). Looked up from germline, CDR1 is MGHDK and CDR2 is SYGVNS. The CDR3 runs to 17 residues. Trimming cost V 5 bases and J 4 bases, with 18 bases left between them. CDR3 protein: CASSPIPGVSGANVLTF. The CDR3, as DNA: TGTGCCAGCAGTCCTATTCCGGGGGTTAGCGGGGCCAACGTCCTGACTTTC.

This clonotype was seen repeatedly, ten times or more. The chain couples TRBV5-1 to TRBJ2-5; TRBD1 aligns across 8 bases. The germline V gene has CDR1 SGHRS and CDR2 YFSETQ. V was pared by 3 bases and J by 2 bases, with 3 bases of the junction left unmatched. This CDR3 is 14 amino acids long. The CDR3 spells CASSWTGIQETQYF. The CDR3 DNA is TGCGCCAGCAGCTGGACAGGGATACAAGAGACCCAGTACTTC.

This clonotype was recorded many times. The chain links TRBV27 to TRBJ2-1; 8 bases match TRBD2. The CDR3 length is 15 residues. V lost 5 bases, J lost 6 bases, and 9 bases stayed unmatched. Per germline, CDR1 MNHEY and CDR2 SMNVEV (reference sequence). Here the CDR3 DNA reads TGTGCCAGCAGTCCGCCAGCGGGAGTTGGCAATGAGCAGTTCTTC. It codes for CASSPPAGVGNEQFF.